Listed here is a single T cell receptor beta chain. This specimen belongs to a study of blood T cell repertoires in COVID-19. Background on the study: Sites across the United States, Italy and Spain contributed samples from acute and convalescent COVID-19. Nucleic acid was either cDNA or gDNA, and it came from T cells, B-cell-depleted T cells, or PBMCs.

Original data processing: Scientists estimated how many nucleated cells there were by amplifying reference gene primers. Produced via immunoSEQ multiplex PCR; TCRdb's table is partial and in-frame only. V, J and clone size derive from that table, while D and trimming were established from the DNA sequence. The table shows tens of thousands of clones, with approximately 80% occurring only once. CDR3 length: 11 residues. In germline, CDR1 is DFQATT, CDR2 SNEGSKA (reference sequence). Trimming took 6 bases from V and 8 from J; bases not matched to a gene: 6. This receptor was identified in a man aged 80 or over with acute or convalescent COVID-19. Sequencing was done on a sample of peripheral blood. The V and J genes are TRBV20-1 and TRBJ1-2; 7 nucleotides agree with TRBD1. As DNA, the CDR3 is TGCAGTGCCGATCAGGGGGGCGGCTACACCTTC. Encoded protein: CSADQGGGYTF.